Below, 23 T cell receptor beta chains from the same sample are listed, as sequenced in a study of cytomegalovirus exposure and HLA in healthy donors. 60 Vbeta and 13 Jbeta primers were used in PCR. Generated by immunoSEQ multiplex PCR, the TCRdb table keeps only in-frame clones and is missing some. The sample lists 140,000 to 150,000 clones, around four fifths occurring once. The sample comprised PBMCs. These receptor sequences come from a boy under 10 years old in good health and CMV-seronegative.

J is TRBJ2-5 and V is TRBV7-2, with 7 bases identical to TRBD1. Trimming removed 6 bases from V and 5 bases from J; junction bases left unmatched: 3. Germline values: CDR1 SGHTA, CDR2 FQGNSA. The CDR3 contains 12 residues. CDR3 nucleotides: TGTGCCAGCAGGGGGACAGTGGAGACCCAGTACTTC. Its translation is CASRGTVETQYF. Drawing the rest from reference TRBV7-2 and TRBJ2-5, the complete variable domain is GAGVSQSPSNKVTEKGKDVELRCDPISGHTALYWYRQSLGQGLEFLIYFQGNSAPDKSGLPSDRFSAERTGGSVSTLTIQRTQQEDSAVYLCASRGTVETQYFGPGTRLLVL.

This chain uses TRBV27 with TRBJ1-1, with 7 positions matching TRBD1. Losses at the gene ends were 3 bases for V and 11 bases for J; bases not matched to a gene: 9. The CDR3 covers 13 residues. In germline, CDR1 is MNHEY, CDR2 SMNVEV (reference sequence). CDR3 bases: TGTGCCAGCAGTTTTCAGGGGGTCGATCGGGCTTTCTTT. Protein: CASSFQGVDRAFF.

V gene TRBV18 combines with J gene TRBJ1-2; D call uncertain. Trimming cost V 4 bases and J 7 bases, with 16 bases left between them. Germline values: CDR1 KGHSH, CDR2 LQKENI. There are 14 residues in the CDR3. The CDR3 here is CASSQREGVVGYTF. DNA for the CDR3: TGTGCCAGCTCACAGCGTGAGGGAGTGGTTGGCTACACCTTC.

The chain employs TRBV11-3 and TRBJ2-6; 9 bases map to TRBD1. CDR1 and CDR2 (germline): SGHNT, YENEEA. J was trimmed by 0 bases and V by 5 bases; bases with no gene match: 8. This CDR3 contains 18 residues. The CDR3 is CASSPGQGVFSGANVLTF. The CDR3 DNA reads as TGTGCCAGCAGCCCGGGACAGGGTGTGTTCTCTGGGGCCAACGTCCTGACTTTC.

A few counts support this clone. The chain is built from TRBV28 and TRBJ1-4; a weak D match, TRBD1 (5 bases). The CDR3 runs to 17 residues. With 5 bases removed from V and 2 bases from J, the gap between germline ends came to 18 bases. The V gene's germline CDR1 is MDHEN and CDR2 SYDVKM. CDR3 DNA sequence: TGTGCCAGCAGTGGGGCCTTAGGGCGGGAGACTAATGAAAAACTGTTTTTT. This codes for CASSGALGRETNEKLFF.

V usage is TRBV25-1 and J usage is TRBJ1-3; a possible D gene is TRBD1 (5 bases). The CDR3 is 15 amino acids. V was shortened by 7 bases and J by 0 bases, with 13 bases between the two germline ends. CDR1 and CDR2 from the germline V gene are MGHDK and SYGVNS. DNA for the CDR3: TGTGCCAGCAACGGGGGGTTCCGCTCTGGAAACACCATATATTTT. Translating gives CASNGGFRSGNTIYF. Full variable domain (outside the CDR3, taken from reference TRBV25-1 and TRBJ1-3): EADIYQTPRYLVIGTGKKITLECSQTMGHDKMYWYQQDPGMELHLIHYSYGVNSTEKGDLSSESTVSRIRTEHFPLTLESARPSHTSQYLCASNGGFRSGNTIYFGEGSWLTVV.

The chain links TRBV15 to TRBJ2-1; the D gene is possibly TRBD2 (6 bases). Trimming removed 3 bases from V and 9 bases from J, with 12 bases in between. The CDR3 is made up of 13 amino acids. Germline lookup yields CDR1 LNHNV and CDR2 YYDKDF (reference sequence). The CDR3 bases are TGTGCCACCAGCAGTCAACTAGCTGGTGAGCAGTTCTTC. Amino acids: CATSSQLAGEQFF.

The chain combines TRBV4-3 with TRBJ1-1; D gene ambiguous. The CDR3 consists of 15 residues. The ends were cut back, 0 bases at V and 0 bases at J, with 8 bases in the middle. Germline CDR1 LGHNA, CDR2 YSLEER. Written as DNA, the CDR3 is TGCGCCAGCAGCCAAGATCGGAGTTTGAACACTGAAGCTTTCTTT. Translating it yields CASSQDRSLNTEAFF.

The V call is TRBV28, the J call TRBJ1-5; D might be TRBD1 (6 bases). From germline, CDR1 is MDHEN and CDR2 SYDVKM. The CDR3 is made up of 13 amino acids. V lost 7 bases and J 6 bases, leaving 13 bases between the germline ends. The chain's CDR3 is CASKAGASQPQHF. CDR3 nucleotide sequence: TGTGCCAGCAAGGCAGGGGCTAGTCAGCCCCAGCATTTT.

The V call is TRBV7-9, the J call TRBJ2-7, with a tentative D call TRBD1 (5 bases). Germline V gene sequence: CDR1 SEHNR, CDR2 FQNEAQ (reference sequence). The CDR3 has 13 amino acids. The V and J ends lost 9 bases and 1 base respectively, with 13 bases between them. In DNA, the CDR3 is TGTGCCAGTACGAGACAGAGGTCCTACGAGCAGTACTTC. Translation: CASTRQRSYEQYF.

V is TRBV28 and J is TRBJ2-4; possible D gene TRBD1, 5 bases. This CDR3 has 16 residues. The V gene lost 2 bases and the J gene lost 1 base, with 12 bases spanning the gap. Looked up from germline, CDR1 is MDHEN and CDR2 is SYDVKM. CDR3 loop: CASSLTGLVAKNIQYF. Here the CDR3 DNA reads TGTGCCAGCAGTTTAACAGGTCTCGTGGCCAAAAACATTCAGTACTTC.

This clone was recorded only once. This chain uses TRBV19 with TRBJ1-1; the match to TRBD1 covers 12 bases. The CDR3 runs 20 residues. After removal of 3 bases from V and 3 bases from J, the junction contained 17 bases not matched to a gene. Germline V gene lookup returns CDR1 LNHDA and CDR2 SQIVND (reference sequence). The CDR3 bases are TGTGCCAGTAGTATCCGACGCGGACCGGGACAGGGGGCGCTTTACACTGAAGCTTTCTTT. This codes for CASSIRRGPGQGALYTEAFF.

In its sample, this clone was seen a few times. The rearrangement uses TRBV19 and TRBJ1-2; TRBD1 is a possible D gene (6 bases). The CDR3 has 14 residues. V gave up 3 bases and J gave up 7 bases, with 15 bases separating them. Germline assignment: CDR1 LNHDA and CDR2 SQIVND (reference sequence). The CDR3 here is CASSISQGQLGYTF. CDR3 nucleotides: TGTGCCAGTAGTATTTCGCAGGGGCAGCTTGGCTACACCTTC. The full variable domain, in which reference TRBV19 and TRBJ1-2 provide the parts outside the CDR3, is DGGITQSPKYLFRKEGQNVTLSCEQNLNHDAMYWYRQDPGQGLRLIYYSQIVNDFQKGDIAEGYSVSREKKESFPLTVTSAQKNPTAFYLCASSISQGQLGYTFGSGTRLTVV.

The V and J genes are TRBV28 and TRBJ1-2; perhaps TRBD1 as D (6 bases). The CDR3 length is 16 residues. Germline lookup yields CDR1 MDHEN and CDR2 SYDVKM. Trimming shortened V by 3 bases and J by 7 bases, and 21 bases separated the two germline ends. CDR3 sequence reads: CASSFQLSGGLGGYTF. In DNA form, the CDR3 reads TGTGCCAGCAGTTTTCAACTTTCGGGGGGCTTGGGTGGCTACACCTTC.

This clone was seen a handful of times. The chain's CDR3 is CASSTGTGGNSPLHF. The CDR3 coding sequence is TGTGCCAGCAGTACCGGGACAGGGGGAAATTCACCCCTCCACTTT. The chain links TRBV6-4 to TRBJ1-6; 11 positions match TRBD1. Germline CDR1 is MRHNA and CDR2 is SNTAGT. V trimming: 5 bases; J trimming: 7 bases; junction bases outside the gene matches: 4. This CDR3 has 15 amino acids.

V is TRBV6-1 and J is TRBJ2-7, with D perhaps matching TRBD1 (6 bases). The germline V gene encodes CDR1 MNHNS and CDR2 SASEGT. CDR3 length: 14 residues. V was cut by 5 bases and J by 5 bases, with 16 bases left in between. CDR3 coding DNA: TGTGCCAGCAGTACCACCGCAGGGACACACGAGCAGTACTTC. Translated: CASSTTAGTHEQYF.

The CDR3 protein is CASTNRQGTGELFF. The CDR3 DNA reads as TGTGCCAGTACCAACCGACAGGGGACCGGGGAGCTGTTTTTT. The genes are TRBV19 and TRBJ2-2, with TRBD1 matching over 8 bases. Unmatched junction bases numbered 6, after V lost 7 bases and J lost 5 bases. CDR3 size: 14 residues. Germline assignment: CDR1 LNHDA and CDR2 SQIVND (reference sequence).

The rearrangement links TRBV30 to TRBJ2-7; possible D gene TRBD1, 5 bases. The CDR3 extends over 15 amino acids. Deletions cut 0 bases from V and 0 bases from J, with 12 bases between. Looked up from germline, CDR1 is GTSNPN and CDR2 is SVGIG (reference sequence). The CDR3 DNA follows: TGTGCCTGGAGTGTACAAGGACAACCCTCCTACGAGCAGTACTTC. Its translation: CAWSVQGQPSYEQYF.

The chain uses TRBV4-2 and TRBJ2-1; maybe TRBD2 (6 bases). Trimming took 6 bases from V and 4 from J, leaving 10 bases between them. Germline CDR1 is LGHNA and CDR2 is YNFKEQ. The CDR3 contains 13 residues. The CDR3 sequence: CASRPGGYNEQFF. The CDR3 bases are TGTGCCAGCAGACCTGGGGGGTACAATGAGCAGTTCTTC.

The chain joins TRBV14 to TRBJ1-2; 8 bases line up with TRBD1. The junction had 7 bases not matched to a gene; V was cut back by 0 bases and J by 4 bases. This CDR3 spans 16 amino acids. CDR1 is SGHDN, CDR2 FVKESK, per germline. The CDR3 sequence is CASSQDWTGLRYGYTF. For the CDR3, the DNA is TGTGCCAGCAGCCAAGACTGGACAGGGTTGCGCTATGGCTACACCTTC.

The rearrangement joins TRBV4-2 to TRBJ2-7; 14 nucleotides line up with TRBD2. CDR1 and CDR2 from the germline V gene are LGHNA and YNFKEQ. The CDR3 sequence is 17 residues long. V was clipped by 5 bases and J by 7 bases; unmatched bases: 13. The CDR3 DNA is TGTGCCAGCAGCACGGGGGGGACTAGCGGGAGTTCGGGGGAGCAGTACTTC. It yields the protein CASSTGGTSGSSGEQYF.

The chain joins TRBV7-9 to TRBJ2-1; D perhaps matches TRBD2 (6 bases). Germline V gives CDR1 SEHNR, CDR2 FQNEAQ (reference sequence). The CDR3 loop spans 15 amino acids. V shed 5 bases and J shed 7 bases, with 18 bases lying between them. CDR3 protein: CASSHPTSFRNEQFF. CDR3 nucleotides: TGTGCCAGCAGCCACCCGACTAGTTTCAGGAATGAGCAGTTCTTC.

This rearrangement joins TRBV5-1 to TRBJ2-5; 9 bases are a match to TRBD2. The CDR3 sequence is 18 residues long. With V trimmed by 4 bases and J by 5 bases, 18 bases remained unmatched. Per germline, CDR1 SGHRS and CDR2 YFSETQ. The CDR3 here is CASSMAPPSREGRETQYF. CDR3 bases: TGCGCCAGCAGCATGGCCCCTCCTTCGCGGGAGGGCCGGGAGACCCAGTACTTC.